These 6 T cell receptor beta chains share one sample of origin, sequenced in a study of shared clonotypes between healthy human individuals. This table comes from immunoSEQ multiplex PCR, and its TCRdb copy is limited to in-frame clones, with some not included. The repertoire holds 2,500,000 or so clones, with about 90% as singletons. Sequencing was performed on naive CD4+ T cells from PBMCs. Stated subset: CD45RA+ positively selected. Source of these receptors: a man aged 18 to 29 in good health. Some clones in this sample may be carry-over from other donors' samples.

This clone was counted a single time. J is TRBJ2-5 and V is TRBV29-1; either TRBD1 or TRBD2 may fit D (7 bases each). From germline, CDR1 is SQVTM and CDR2 ANQGSEA. The CDR3 spans 14 residues. Trimming cost V 7 bases and J 4 bases, with 19 bases left between them. The CDR3 loop reads CSAPYQGEGETQYF. CDR3 nucleotides: TGCAGCGCTCCATACCAGGGGGAGGGAGAGACCCAGTACTTC.

This sequence joins TRBV5-8 and TRBJ2-5; D ambiguous. Germline V gene lookup returns CDR1 SGHTS and CDR2 YDEGEE. V shed 4 bases and J shed 5 bases, with 15 bases lying between them. The CDR3 sequence is 14 residues long. In DNA, the CDR3 is TGTGCCAGCAGCCACGGGCCCCATGGGGAGACCCAGTACTTC. Its protein product is CASSHGPHGETQYF.

The J gene is TRBJ1-2, the V gene TRBV5-1, with TRBD1 matching over 7 bases. The germline V gene encodes CDR1 SGHRS and CDR2 YFSETQ. This CDR3 has 16 amino acids. Unmatched junction bases numbered 7, after V lost 0 bases and J lost 2 bases. The CDR3 reads CASSLAEGGRNYGYTF. CDR3 sequence (DNA): TGCGCCAGCAGCTTGGCCGAAGGGGGCCGGAACTATGGCTACACCTTC.

This chain links TRBV6-5 with TRBJ2-2; 13 nucleotides agree with TRBD2. Unmatched junction bases numbered 4, after V lost 2 bases and J lost 7 bases. CDR3 length: 16 residues. Per germline, CDR1 MNHEY and CDR2 SVGAGI. The chain's CDR3 is CASSYGLAGVSGELFF. CDR3 DNA sequence: TGTGCCAGCAGTTACGGACTAGCGGGAGTAAGCGGGGAGCTGTTTTTT.

The CDR3 reads CASRVVDQPQHF. In DNA form, the CDR3 reads TGTGCCAGCCGGGTCGTTGATCAGCCCCAGCATTTT. V usage is TRBV28 and J usage is TRBJ1-5; D unclear. Germline CDR1 reads MDHEN; CDR2 reads SYDVKM. The CDR3 loop spans 12 amino acids. V lost 8 bases and J lost 5, with 10 bases in between.

CDR3 sequence reads: CASSARGRQTEAFF. DNA of the CDR3: TGTGCCAGCAGCGCCCGGGGAAGGCAGACTGAAGCTTTCTTT. V is TRBV9 and J is TRBJ1-1; the D is unclear. Germline lookup yields CDR1 SGDLS and CDR2 YYNGEE. V lost 3 bases and J lost 5, with 14 bases in between. The CDR3 runs 14 residues.